This is a list of T cell receptor beta chains from one sample in a study of graft-versus-host responses after intestinal transplantation. These receptors lack a known antigen. Sequencing used immunoSEQ multiplex PCR; TCRdb keeps in-frame clones, though not all of them. The sample contains tens of thousands of clones, more than 80% of which appear only once. Here the sequenced sample was unstimulated CD8+ T cells sorted from spleen or lymph node cells, taken before intestinal transplant. Receptor source: a human donor who received an intestinal transplant. Each CDR3 is given with its conserved first and last residue. A D gene is named only where the DNA matches it firmly. Only part of the rows carry a size: once, few, many, or a class if the clone is expanded.

J	size	V	D	CDR3	DNA
TRBJ2-3	-	TRBV2	TRBD2	CASSEGLAGSTDTQYF	TGTGCCAGCAGTGAGGGACTAGCGGGGAGCACAGATACGCAGTATTTT
TRBJ2-7	-	TRBV6-1	-	CASSEGSLRSSYEQYF	TGTGCCAGCAGTGAAGGTAGCCTCCGGAGCTCCTACGAGCAGTACTTC
TRBJ2-1	-	TRBV10-1	TRBD1	CASSEWGQRINEQFF	TGCGCCAGCAGTGAGTGGGGACAGCGCATCAATGAGCAGTTCTTC
TRBJ2-7	-	TRBV7-8	-	CASSPTRLGLQYEQYF	TGTGCCAGCAGCCCAACTAGATTAGGACTTCAGTACGAGCAGTACTTC
TRBJ1-2	-	TRBV11-1	TRBD1	CASSLYRDREGGYTF	TGTGCCAGCAGCCTGTATCGGGACAGGGAAGGCGGCTACACCTTC
TRBJ2-7	few	TRBV4-1	TRBD2	CASSSGSGSSYEQYF	TGCGCCAGCAGCTCCGGTAGCGGGAGCTCCTACGAGCAGTACTTC
TRBJ1-5	once	TRBV19	-	CASKSSGEPGNQPQHF	TGTGCCAGTAAATCATCCGGGGAGCCGGGCAATCAGCCCCAGCATTTT
TRBJ2-5	-	TRBV7-6	TRBD2	CASSNLGASGSPNLKETQYF	TGTGCCAGCAGCAACCTAGGGGCTAGCGGGAGCCCCAACTTAAAAGAGACCCAGTACTTC
TRBJ2-3	-	TRBV9	-	CASSYSREGVATDTQYF	TGTGCCAGCAGCTACTCGCGAGAGGGAGTGGCCACAGATACGCAGTATTTT
TRBJ2-1	-	TRBV11-2	-	CASSIDRPYNEQFF	TGTGCCAGCAGCATCGACAGGCCGTACAATGAGCAGTTCTTC
TRBJ1-6	-	TRBV27	-	CASSPARTRASPLHF	TGTGCCAGCAGCCCAGCCAGGACTCGGGCTTCACCCCTCCACTTT
TRBJ1-4	-	TRBV19	-	CASSIILWGAGEKLFF	TGTGCCAGTAGTATAATTCTTTGGGGCGCAGGGGAAAAACTGTTTTTT
TRBJ1-2	once	TRBV6-5	-	CASSYSGLINYGYTF	TGTGCCAGCAGTTACTCGGGCCTTATTAACTATGGCTACACCTTC
TRBJ2-7	-	TRBV9	TRBD1	CASEDRGLREQYF	TGTGCCAGCGAGGACAGGGGGCTCAGAGAGCAGTACTTC
TRBJ2-3	-	TRBV4-1	TRBD2	CASSRLGLAGSDTQYF	TGCGCCAGCAGCCGGCTGGGACTAGCGGGATCAGATACGCAGTATTTT
TRBJ2-7	-	TRBV6-6	-	CASSSTGEQYF	TGTGCCAGCAGTTCGACAGGCGAGCAGTACTTC
TRBJ2-1	-	TRBV10-3	TRBD2	CAISVSRGESSYNEQFF	TGTGCCATCAGTGTATCGCGGGGGGAGAGCTCCTACAATGAGCAGTTCTTC
TRBJ2-3	-	TRBV9	TRBD1	CASSPRTGMTDTQYF	TGTGCCAGCAGCCCGAGGACAGGGATGACAGATACGCAGTATTTT
TRBJ2-7	few	TRBV4-1	-	CASSQDWLAGHYEQYF	TGCGCCAGCAGCCAAGATTGGCTAGCTGGCCATTACGAGCAGTACTTC
TRBJ2-3	-	TRBV10-1	-	CASSRQGYTDTQYF	TGCGCCAGCAGTCGCCAGGGTTACACAGATACGCAGTATTTT
TRBJ2-1	-	TRBV7-8	-	CASSLRPWAYNEQFF	TGTGCCAGCAGCTTGAGGCCCTGGGCCTACAATGAGCAGTTCTTC
TRBJ2-7	few	TRBV6-6	TRBD2	CASSTGTSSYEQYF	TGTGCCAGCAGTACCGGGACTAGCTCCTACGAGCAGTACTTC
TRBJ2-3	-	TRBV7-2	-	CASKLGRGTDTQYF	TGTGCCAGCAAACTTGGTCGGGGAACAGATACGCAGTATTTT
TRBJ1-2	-	TRBV7-2	-	CASSLRDLISGGYTF	TGTGCCAGCAGCTTACGCGACTTAATATCGGGGGGCTACACCTTC
TRBJ1-4	-	TRBV27	-	CASSSTGRGEKLFF	TGTGCCAGCAGTTCTACAGGGAGGGGCGAAAAACTGTTTTTT
TRBJ2-7	-	TRBV29-1	-	CSVSPATGNHEQYF	TGCAGCGTTTCTCCCGCGACAGGTAACCACGAGCAGTACTTC